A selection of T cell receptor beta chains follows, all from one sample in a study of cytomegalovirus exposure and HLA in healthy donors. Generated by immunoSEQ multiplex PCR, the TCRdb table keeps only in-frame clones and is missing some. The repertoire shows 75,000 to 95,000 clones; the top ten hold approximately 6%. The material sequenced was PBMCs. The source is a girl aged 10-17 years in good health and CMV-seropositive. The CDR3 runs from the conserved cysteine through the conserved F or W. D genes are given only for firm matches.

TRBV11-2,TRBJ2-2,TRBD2,CASSLVGGASTGELFF,TGTGCCAGCAGCTTAGTCGGGGGGGCCTCGACCGGGGAGCTGTTTTTT
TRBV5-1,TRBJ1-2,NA,CASSLAGNYGYTF,TGCGCCAGCAGCTTGGCGGGGAACTATGGCTACACCTTC
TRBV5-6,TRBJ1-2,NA,CASSLAGEGFNYGYTF,TGTGCCAGCAGCTTGGCAGGGGAGGGGTTCAACTATGGCTACACCTTC
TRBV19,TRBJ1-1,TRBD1,CASTGQGYWAEAFF,TGTGCCAGCACGGGACAGGGGTATTGGGCTGAAGCTTTCTTT
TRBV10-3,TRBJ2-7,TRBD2,CAISGLAGVYEQYF,TGTGCCATCAGCGGACTAGCGGGGGTTTACGAGCAGTACTTC
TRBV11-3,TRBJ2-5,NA,CASSFPVQETQYF,TGTGCCAGCAGCTTTCCAGTCCAAGAGACCCAGTACTTC
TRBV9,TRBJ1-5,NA,CASSVDGGGNQPQHF,TGTGCCAGCAGCGTAGACGGCGGTGGGAATCAGCCCCAGCATTTT
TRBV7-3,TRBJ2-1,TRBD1,CASSSPGTGYNEQFF,TGTGCCAGCAGCTCACCCGGGACAGGTTACAATGAGCAGTTCTTC
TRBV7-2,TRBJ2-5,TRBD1,CASSPPDRETQYF,TGTGCCAGCAGCCCACCGGACAGGGAGACCCAGTACTTC
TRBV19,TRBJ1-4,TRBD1,CASTQTGLGEKLFF,TGTGCCAGTACCCAGACAGGGCTGGGGGAAAAACTGTTTTTT
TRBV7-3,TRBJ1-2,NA,CASSLSREDGYTF,TGTGCCAGCAGCTTGTCCAGGGAGGATGGCTACACCTTC
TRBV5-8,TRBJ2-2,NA,CASSSRYRNTGELFF,TGTGCCAGCAGCTCGCGTTACAGGAACACCGGGGAGCTGTTTTTT
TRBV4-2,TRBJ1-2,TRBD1,CASSQEEDRGYGYTF,TGTGCCAGCAGCCAAGAGGAAGACAGGGGGTATGGCTACACCTTC
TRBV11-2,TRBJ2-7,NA,CASSLATTPFYEQYF,TGTGCCAGCAGCTTAGCGACAACTCCCTTCTACGAGCAGTACTTC
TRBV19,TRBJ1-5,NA,CASKGGGTSNQPQHF,TGTGCCAGTAAGGGCGGGGGGACGAGCAATCAGCCCCAGCATTTT
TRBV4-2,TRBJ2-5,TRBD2,CASSQDVGGVLETQYF,TGTGCCAGCAGCCAAGATGTGGGGGGGGTTTTGGAGACCCAGTACTTC
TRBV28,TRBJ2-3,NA,CASSLTAVQSDTQYF,TGTGCCAGCAGTTTAACGGCGGTTCAATCAGATACGCAGTATTTT
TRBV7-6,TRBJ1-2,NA,CASSLGEGFGYTF,TGTGCCAGCAGCTTAGGGGAGGGGTTTGGCTACACCTTC
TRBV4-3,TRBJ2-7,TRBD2,CASSASAGGSYEQYF,TGCGCCAGCAGCGCTTCGGCGGGGGGGAGCTACGAGCAGTACTTC
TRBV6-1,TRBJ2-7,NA,CASLWATHDEQYF,TGTGCCAGCTTGTGGGCGACCCACGACGAGCAGTACTTC
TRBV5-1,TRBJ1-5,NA,CASSFKHLGLPQHF,TGCGCCAGCAGCTTCAAGCACCTTGGTCTGCCCCAGCATTTT
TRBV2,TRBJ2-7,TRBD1,CASSNRGLPYEQYF,TGTGCCAGCAGTAACAGGGGGCTGCCCTACGAGCAGTACTTC
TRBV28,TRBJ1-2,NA,CASSPRSGYGYTF,TGTGCCAGCAGTCCTCGTTCAGGGTATGGCTACACCTTC
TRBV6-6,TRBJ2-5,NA,CASSYPSGEETQYF,TGTGCCAGCAGTTACCCCTCGGGGGAAGAGACCCAGTACTTC
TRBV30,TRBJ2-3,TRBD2,CAGLSGATDTQYF,TGTGCCGGGTTGAGCGGGGCGACAGATACGCAGTATTTT